This TCR beta chain originates from a study of lymphopenia after photon versus proton radiotherapy. From germline, CDR1 is SGHDN and CDR2 FVKESK. The CDR3 length is 15 residues. The V gene end was trimmed by 2 bases and the J gene end by 4 bases; junction bases not matched to a gene: 6. Sequencing was performed with immunoSEQ multiplex PCR; in TCRdb, only in-frame clones are kept and a portion is missing. Of under 75,000 clones listed, about 90% are singletons. The clonotype was recovered from a woman in her 40s with cholangiocarcinoma. The V call is TRBV14, the J call TRBJ1-1, with 8 positions matching TRBD1. Material: peripheral blood, obtained from a patient treated with photon-based radiotherapy. CDR3 bases: TGTGCCAGCAGCCAAAGGACAGGGTATAGCACTGAAGCTTTCTTT. Protein: CASSQRTGYSTEAFF. Based on the CDR3 plus reference TRBV14 and TRBJ1-1, the full variable domain is EAGVTQFPSHSVIEKGQTVTLRCDPISGHDNLYWYRRVMGKEIKFLLHFVKESKQDESGMPNNRFLAERTGGTYSTLKVQPAELEDSGVYFCASSQRTGYSTEAFFGQGTRLTVV.